The 29 T cell receptor beta chains listed next were all sequenced from one sample in a study of response to subunit inactivated influenza vaccine. In TCRdb, the RT-PCR reads were re-called with MiXCR into one record per CDR3 protein. The sample yields approximately 490,000 distinct CDR3 sequences, approximately 7.3% seen once. This specimen was PBMCs from blood, taken about 23 months after vaccination. These receptors came from a man between 50 and 75 years old who received an inactivated influenza vaccine.

This clonotype turned up a few times. The chain couples TRBV6-2 or TRBV6-3 to TRBJ2-2; the match to TRBD2 covers 11 bases. Trimming took 4 bases from V and 5 from J; bases not matched to a gene: 15. CDR1 is MNHEY, CDR2 SVGEGT, per germline. The CDR3 runs 19 residues. The CDR3 is CASSSSRLAGGLGTGELFF. CDR3 nucleotide sequence: TGTGCCAGCAGTTCCTCCAGGCTAGCGGGAGGCCTGGGGACCGGGGAGCTGTTTTTT.

This clonotype turned up a few times. CDR3 sequence (DNA): TGTGCCAGCATACGAGAGACCCAGTACTTC. This encodes CASIRETQYF. The genes are TRBV21-1 and TRBJ2-5. TRBV21-1 is an annotated pseudogene. This CDR3 contains 10 residues.

This clonotype turned up a few times. The V gene is TRBV2, the J gene TRBJ2-7; D uncertain. Germline assignment: CDR1 SNHLY and CDR2 FYNNEI. This CDR3 region has 13 residues. Trimming cost V 2 bases and J 3 bases, with 8 bases left between them. Here the CDR3 DNA reads TGTGCCAGCAGTGAAACGTGGGGCTACGAGCAGTACTTC. Its translation is CASSETWGYEQYF.

In this sample, this clonotype turned up many times. The CDR3 nucleotides read TGCAGTGCTAGAGATTTTCAGCGGGACCTCTCCTACGAGCAGTACTTC. It encodes CSARDFQRDLSYEQYF. The chain is built from TRBV20-1 and TRBJ2-7, with 7 bases that match TRBD2. Germline V gives CDR1 DFQATT, CDR2 SNEGSKA (reference sequence). V lost 0 bases to trimming and J lost 0 bases; unmatched junction nucleotides: 8. The CDR3 contains 16 residues.

In its sample, this clonotype was seen a few times. The chain has TRBV12-3 or TRBV12-4 and TRBJ1-1, with TRBD1 matching 10 bases. This CDR3 contains 14 residues. With 6 bases clipped from V and 5 bases from J, the junction kept 6 bases outside the gene matches. This chain's CDR3 is CASSPGTGETEAFF. In nucleotides, the CDR3 is TGTGCCAGCAGCCCCGGGACAGGGGAGACTGAAGCTTTCTTT.

This clonotype was detected only a few times. V and J are TRBV29-1 and TRBJ1-1; D unresolved. The CDR3 length is 12 residues. Trimming pared 5 bases from V and 1 base from J, leaving 8 bases between. Germline V gene sequence: CDR1 SQVTM, CDR2 ANQGSEA. CDR3 protein: CSVLQTNTEAFF. The CDR3 nucleotides are TGCAGCGTTTTACAGACGAACACTGAAGCTTTCTTT.

This clonotype has a count of ten or more. The V gene is TRBV5-1, the J gene TRBJ2-7, with 8 bases identical to TRBD2. In germline, CDR1 is SGHRS, CDR2 YFSETQ. V shed 7 bases and J 3 bases; nucleotides not matched to a gene: 6. CDR3 length: 13 residues. The CDR3 sequence is CASGVAGSYEQYF. The CDR3 region has the DNA TGCGCCAGCGGTGTAGCGGGGAGCTACGAGCAGTACTTC. The full variable domain, with the rest looked up from reference TRBV5-1 and TRBJ2-7, is KAGVTQTPRYLIKTRGQQVTLSCSPISGHRSVSWYQQTPGQGLQFLFEYFSETQRNKGNFPGRFSGRQFSNSRSEMNVSTLELGDSALYLCASGVAGSYEQYFGPGTRLTVT.

This clonotype has a handful of counts. This chain uses TRBV10-2 with TRBJ2-1; 11 bases align to TRBD2. The CDR3 is 14 residues long. V lost 10 bases, J lost 3 bases, and 5 bases stayed unmatched. Germline V gene lookup returns CDR1 WSHSY and CDR2 SAAADI. CDR3 nucleotides: TGCGCCACCACTAGCGGGAGCTTCTACAATGAGCAGTTCTTC. Its translation: CATTSGSFYNEQFF.

This chain joins TRBV4-2 and TRBJ1-2, with D perhaps TRBD1 (5 bases). Germline lookup yields CDR1 LGHNA and CDR2 YNFKEQ. The CDR3 spans 17 residues. Trimming cost V 0 bases and J 1 base, with 15 bases left between them. The CDR3 is CASSQDPGGVGNYGYTF. CDR3 nucleotides: TGTGCCAGCAGCCAAGATCCGGGGGGGGTTGGTAACTATGGCTACACCTTC.

This clonotype was detected ten times or more. The chain couples TRBV12-3 or TRBV12-4 to TRBJ2-1; D is perhaps TRBD1 (5 bases). The CDR3 runs to 12 residues. V was pared by 6 bases and J by 10 bases, with 13 bases between. The CDR3 DNA reads TGTGCCAGCAGCTGGGCTCACAGGGAGCAGTTCTTC. The encoded protein is CASSWAHREQFF.

This clonotype has more than one count but fewer than ten. The chain links TRBV2 to TRBJ2-1; D perhaps matches TRBD2 (6 bases). V was pared by 7 bases and J by 0 bases, with 16 bases between. Germline CDR1 reads SNHLY; CDR2 reads FYNNEI. The CDR3 is 16 residues long. The CDR3 sequence: CASTLAFKSSYNEQFF. The CDR3 nucleotides read TGTGCCAGCACCCTAGCGTTCAAGAGCTCCTACAATGAGCAGTTCTTC.

This rearrangement joins TRBV6-1 to TRBJ1-3, with a possible D match to TRBD1 (5 bases). CDR1 and CDR2 (germline): MNHNS, SASEGT. This CDR3 is 13 amino acids long. V was cut by 6 bases and J by 7 bases, with 13 bases left in between. CDR3 nucleotide sequence: TGTGCCAGCAGCCGAGGGACCTTGAACACCATATATTTT. Translating it yields CASSRGTLNTIYF.

This clonotype was seen many times. The rearrangement joins TRBV3-1 to TRBJ2-5; TRBD1 matches at 8 bases. Germline V gene lookup returns CDR1 LGHDT and CDR2 YNNKEL (reference sequence). With V trimmed by 3 bases and J by 5 bases, 14 bases remained unmatched. The CDR3 is made up of 17 amino acids. CDR3 residues: CASSQSTRGLSGETQYF. The CDR3 region has the DNA TGTGCCAGCAGCCAGAGTACCAGGGGGCTATCTGGGGAGACCCAGTACTTC.

The chain recombines TRBV12-3 or TRBV12-4 with TRBJ1-2; maybe TRBD1 (6 bases). V lost 8 bases and J 14 bases, leaving 21 bases between the germline ends. There are 12 residues in the CDR3. CDR3 protein: CASSLTQGRLTF. CDR3 DNA sequence: TGTGCCAGCTCCCTCACACAGGGCCGGCTGACCTTC.

This clonotype was seen repeatedly, ten times or more. This chain uses TRBV18 with TRBJ2-7, with TRBD1 as a possible D gene (6 bases). Germline loops: CDR1 KGHSH, CDR2 LQKENI. V lost 6 bases and J 5 bases, leaving 14 bases between the germline ends. The CDR3 is 13 residues long. The CDR3 DNA sequence: TGTGCCAGCTCGCCCGGGACATCGAACGAGCAGTACTTC. Translating gives CASSPGTSNEQYF. The full variable domain, in which reference TRBV18 and TRBJ2-7 provide the parts outside the CDR3, is NAGVMQNPRHLVRRRGQEARLRCSPMKGHSHVYWYRQLPEEGLKFMVYLQKENIIDESGMPKERFSAEFPKEGPSILRIQQVVRGDSAAYFCASSPGTSNEQYFGPGTRLTVT.

The CDR3 region has the DNA TGTGCCAGCTCACCAAAATCCAGGGCCAACTATGGCTACACCTTC. Encoded protein: CASSPKSRANYGYTF. This chain uses TRBV18 with TRBJ1-2; a weak D match, TRBD1 (5 bases). CDR1 is KGHSH, CDR2 LQKENI, per germline. CDR3 length equals 15 residues. Trimming took off 2 bases at V and 2 bases at J, with 12 bases between the two ends.

This clonotype was detected many times. CDR3 coding DNA: TGTGCCAGCAGCTACTTACAGGGTTACGAGCAGTACTTC. Amino acid sequence: CASSYLQGYEQYF. This chain uses TRBV27 with TRBJ2-7; maybe TRBD1 (6 bases). This CDR3 contains 13 residues. Per the germline V gene, CDR1 is MNHEY and CDR2 is SMNVEV (reference sequence). Trimming shortened V by 6 bases and J by 4 bases, and 13 bases separated the two germline ends.

This clonotype occurred many times. J is TRBJ1-4 and V is TRBV5-5; D is uncertain. This CDR3 contains 15 residues. V lost 4 bases to trimming and J lost 3 bases, with 13 bases between them. CDR1 is SGHKS and CDR2 is YYEKEE in the germline V gene (reference sequence). CDR3 residues: CASSPQVASNEKLFF. The DNA for the CDR3 is TGTGCCAGCAGCCCCCAGGTGGCCTCTAATGAAAAACTGTTTTTT.

There are many counts of this clonotype. The chain carries TRBV10-3 and TRBJ1-1; the match to TRBD1 covers 10 bases. The CDR3 sequence is 14 residues long. The germline V gene has CDR1 ENHRY and CDR2 SYGVKD. V gave up 5 bases and J gave up 5 bases; unmatched junction bases: 5. The CDR3 sequence: CAISSGQGKTEAFF. CDR3 in DNA: TGTGCCATCAGTTCGGGACAGGGGAAGACTGAAGCTTTCTTT.

This clonotype was detected only a few times. The V gene is TRBV7-8, the J gene TRBJ2-3, with TRBD2 matching 12 bases. Germline V lookup: CDR1 SGHVS, CDR2 FQNEAQ. The V segment lost 5 bases and the J segment 5 bases; nucleotides outside the gene matches: 5. The CDR3 has 15 residues. The CDR3: CASSLLAGGLDTQYF. CDR3 in DNA: TGTGCCAGCAGCCTACTAGCGGGAGGATTAGATACGCAGTATTTT.

The chain recombines TRBV12-3 or TRBV12-4 with TRBJ2-1; TRBD2 agrees at 8 bases. The CDR3 covers 14 residues. The junction had 8 bases not matched to a gene; V was cut back by 6 bases and J by 7 bases. Here the CDR3 DNA reads TGTGCCAGCAGCAAAGGGGTAGCGGGAAATGAGCAGTTCTTC. Translation gives CASSKGVAGNEQFF.

This clonotype was observed many times. The chain links TRBV24-1 to TRBJ1-2; possible D gene TRBD1, 5 bases. In germline, CDR1 is KGHDR, CDR2 SFDVKD. The CDR3 sequence is 13 residues long. V lost 0 bases to trimming and J lost 7 bases, with 8 bases between them. In nucleotides, the CDR3 is TGTGCCACCAGTGATTTGCTTGGGGCTGGCTACACCTTC. This codes for CATSDLLGAGYTF.

In this sample, this clonotype turned up a few times. The chain combines TRBV6-1 with TRBJ2-5; TRBD2 matches at 8 bases. Germline-derived CDR1 and CDR2 are MNHNS and SASEGT. The CDR3 length is 14 residues. The J segment lost 6 bases and the V segment lost 7 bases, leaving 10 bases of the junction unmatched. CDR3 sequence reads: CASIGPGLGKTQYF. The CDR3 nucleotides are TGTGCCAGCATTGGCCCGGGACTAGGGAAGACCCAGTACTTC.

This clonotype was seen once. The chain uses TRBV12-3 or TRBV12-4 and TRBJ2-1; 16 bases agree with TRBD2. Unmatched junction bases numbered 15, after V lost 7 bases and J lost 6 bases. The CDR3 spans 19 residues. In nucleotides, the CDR3 is TGTGCCAGCACCGCGGGGACTAGCGGGAGGGCTTGGATGGGCAATGAGCAGTTCTTC. Its translation is CASTAGTSGRAWMGNEQFF.

This clonotype was seen at least ten times. As DNA, the CDR3 is TGTGCCAGCAGCTTAGTAGGGTCAGGAGGTACGCAGTATTTT. It encodes CASSLVGSGGTQYF. This chain links TRBV11-2 with TRBJ2-3, with a possible D match to TRBD2 (5 bases). Per the germline V gene, CDR1 is SGHAT and CDR2 is FQNNGV. The CDR3 is 14 amino acids. V shed 1 base and J shed 8 bases, with 13 bases lying between them.

The chain couples TRBV24-1 to TRBJ2-2; 11 positions match TRBD1. Germline lookup yields CDR1 KGHDR and CDR2 SFDVKD. Unmatched junction bases numbered 8, after V lost 4 bases and J lost 5 bases. CDR3 length: 17 amino acids. CDR3 DNA sequence: TGTGCCACCAGTGACCGCACCGGACAGGGGGCTACCGGGGAGCTGTTTTTT. This gives the protein CATSDRTGQGATGELFF.

The table lists this clonotype with many counts. This chain uses TRBV6-2 or TRBV6-3 with TRBJ2-7; the match to TRBD2 covers 8 bases. The germline gives CDR1 MNHEY, CDR2 SVGEGT. CDR3 length equals 16 residues. V shed 4 bases, J shed 3 bases, and the junction held 11 bases outside the gene matches. This chain's CDR3 is CASSSPPGLEIYEQYF. The CDR3 DNA sequence: TGTGCCAGCAGTTCTCCTCCGGGACTAGAGATCTACGAGCAGTACTTC.

In this sample, this clonotype turned up a few times. The genes are TRBV21-1 and TRBJ1-1; the tabulated D call, TRBD1, remains unverified against the DNA. TRBV21-1 is a documented pseudogene. The CDR3 covers 13 residues. In DNA, the CDR3 is TGTGCCAGCAGCAAACAGGGGATATCTGAAGCTTTCTTT. Protein sequence: CASSKQGISEAFF.

The rearrangement links TRBV27 to TRBJ2-7; 12 positions agree with TRBD2. CDR1 and CDR2 (germline): MNHEY, SMNVEV (reference sequence). This CDR3 is built from 16 residues. The V gene end was trimmed by 6 bases and the J gene end by 2 bases; junction bases not matched to a gene: 8. CDR3 loop: CASSPISSGGAYEQYF. As DNA, the CDR3 is TGTGCCAGCAGCCCAATATCTAGCGGGGGGGCCTACGAGCAGTACTTC.